This T cell receptor (beta chain) was captured in a study of blood T cell repertoires in COVID-19. Study details: Sites in the United States, Italy and Spain provided acute and convalescent COVID-19 samples. In each case, the material was cDNA or gDNA derived from T cells, B-cell-depleted T cells, or PBMCs.

Germline CDR1 and CDR2: MGHDK and SYGVNS. Trimming at V came to 4 bases and at J to 4 bases, leaving 4 bases not matched to a gene. The length of the CDR3 is 14 residues. Original data processing: Reference gene primer amplification yielded estimated nucleated cell counts. Here immunoSEQ multiplex PCR was the method, and the copy in TCRdb shows in-frame clones only, minus some. That table is the source of V, J and clone size, and D and trimming were worked out from the DNA. The profile covers hundreds of thousands of clones, with around 89% appearing a single time and approximately 3% taken by the ten largest.

The sequenced sample was peripheral blood. J is TRBJ2-5 and V is TRBV25-1; TRBD1 aligns across 9 bases. This TCR was sampled from a woman between 25 and 40 years old with COVID-19, enrolled during active disease. CDR3 region: CASSVRDRAETQYF. Written as DNA, the CDR3 is TGTGCCAGCAGTGTCCGGGACAGGGCAGAGACCCAGTACTTC.